This T cell receptor beta chain was captured in a study of shared clonotypes between healthy human individuals. Whole-study context: CD4 naive and CD4 memory each took three plates per donor, while CD8 naive took two and CD8 memory one.

The study drew its donors from healthy HIV-negative adults without recent acute infections or vaccinations. Germline lookup yields CDR1 SGHNT and CDR2 YYREEE (reference sequence). The CDR3 sequence is 16 residues long. V was pared by 4 bases and J by 5 bases, with 8 bases of the junction left unmatched. Here immunoSEQ multiplex PCR was the method, and the copy in TCRdb shows in-frame clones only, minus some. The sample holds some 2,100,000 clones, more than 90% seen once. This clonotype originated in a young man in good health. This chain connects TRBV5-4 to TRBJ2-2, with 10 bases that match TRBD2. The sample was naive CD4+ T cells sorted from blood. Indicated subset: CD45RA+ positively selected. The CDR3 nucleotides are TGTGCCAGCAGCCTGCCTAGCGGGGGTATTACCGGGGAGCTGTTTTTT. Its protein is CASSLPSGGITGELFF.